The clone carrying this T cell receptor beta chain was seen a handful of times. Antigen unknown. Expressed TCRB transcripts were sequenced because the isolated RNA had all been reverse transcribed beforehand. Profiling relied on immunoSEQ multiplex PCR, and the TCRdb table lists in-frame clones only, not all of them. The sample lists a few hundred thousand clones; 11% were seen once. This entry belongs to a study of beta chain features in type 1 diabetes. Study-wide results and limits: All four CD4+ subsets of Type 1 diabetes patients contained TCRB CDR3s that were moderately but significantly shorter.

This CDR3 is 15 amino acids long. Germline V CDR1 and CDR2: SGHNT, YYREEE (reference sequence). V dropped 5 bases and J dropped 6; count of bases not matched to a gene: 6. The receptor was derived from a man aged 30 to 45 with type 1 diabetes. Sample: naive CD4+ T cells from blood. J is TRBJ2-2 and V is TRBV5-4; 11 nucleotides line up with TRBD1. The CDR3 DNA reads TGTGCCAGCAGGATAGGGGACAGGGGGGCCGGGGAGCTGTTTTTT. It specifies CASRIGDRGAGELFF.